This paragraph covers one T cell receptor beta chain sequence. What it binds is unknown. CDR3 size: 15 residues. CDR1 is SGHTA, CDR2 FQGNSA, per germline. V lost 5 bases and J lost 0, with 10 bases in between. Expressed TCRB transcripts were sequenced because the entire RNA isolate underwent reverse transcription. For naive, central memory and regulatory T cell samples, reads averaged about 3.5 million. The assay was immunoSEQ multiplex PCR, and TCRdb's table has in-frame clones only and misses some. The sample has 240,000 or so clones; 68% are singletons. These data are taken from a study of beta chain features in type 1 diabetes. Whole-study findings and limits: Among all four CD4+ subsets, Type 1 diabetes patients had TCRB CDR3s that were moderately but significantly shorter.

The sequencing input was naive CD4+ T cells from blood. The receptor was isolated from a man aged 25 to 40 in good health. The chain combines TRBV7-2 with TRBJ2-2; maybe TRBD2 (5 bases). CDR3 sequence reads: CASSRGMANTGELFF. CDR3 bases: TGTGCCAGCAGCCGAGGGATGGCGAACACCGGGGAGCTGTTTTTT.